These 8 T cell receptor beta chains originate from one sample sequenced in a study of persistence of HIV-infected CD4 T cells. Their recognized antigens are unknown. The immunoSEQ assay was version 4, run in survey mode. TCRdb's copy holds only in-frame clones and misses some; the assay was immunoSEQ multiplex PCR. The sample has 46,000 or so clones; around 75% are singletons. The stimulus was lysate of CMV-infected fibroblasts, approximately 9.7 ug/mL. CD40L-negative CD69-negative CD45RO-high memory CD4+ T cells were sorted as populations depleted of antigen-responding cells. The input for sequencing was CD4+ T cells sorted from PBMCs after approximately 18-hour stimulation, taken from a patient who received antiretroviral therapy. The receptors come from an adult man with HIV who was CMV-seropositive.

The genes are TRBV7-6 and TRBJ1-2; 8 positions match TRBD1. CDR1 and CDR2 (germline): SGHVS, FNYEAQ. Trimming at V came to 5 bases and at J to 0 bases, leaving 8 bases not matched to a gene. The CDR3 loop spans 16 amino acids. The CDR3 sequence is CASSPGRQGTNYGYTF. In DNA, the CDR3 is TGTGCCAGCAGCCCCGGCCGACAGGGGACTAACTATGGCTACACCTTC.

This rearrangement joins TRBV24-1 to TRBJ2-2; D is perhaps TRBD2 (5 bases). V dropped 8 bases and J dropped 2 bases, with 14 bases sitting between them. In germline, CDR1 is KGHDR, CDR2 SFDVKD. The CDR3 covers 15 residues. The CDR3 loop is CATMSDRGNTGELFF. The DNA of the CDR3 is TGTGCCACCATGAGTGATCGGGGAAACACCGGGGAGCTGTTTTTT.

The chain employs TRBV6-2 or TRBV6-3 and TRBJ2-5, with D unclear. This CDR3 contains 14 residues. With 4 bases removed from V and 5 bases from J, the gap between germline ends came to 14 bases. The germline V gene encodes CDR1 MNHEY and CDR2 SVGEGT. CDR3 sequence: CASSSTARGETQYF. The CDR3 DNA is TGTGCCAGCAGTTCCACTGCAAGAGGCGAGACCCAGTACTTC.

The chain links TRBV7-9 to TRBJ1-2; TRBD1 might be the D (6 bases). Germline CDR1 is SEHNR and CDR2 is FQNEAQ (reference sequence). This CDR3 contains 14 residues. Trimming pared 0 bases from V and 5 bases from J, leaving 10 bases between. The CDR3 reads CASSLAGGAYGYTF. DNA for the CDR3: TGTGCCAGCAGCTTAGCGGGGGGCGCATATGGCTACACCTTC.

The rearrangement joins TRBV5-1 to TRBJ2-5, with D uncertain. Trimming removed 0 bases at V and 4 bases at J, with 7 bases between. The CDR3 is 13 residues long. Looked up from germline, CDR1 is SGHRS and CDR2 is YFSETQ. CDR3 residues: CASSLVTGETQYF. The CDR3 DNA sequence: TGCGCCAGCAGCTTGGTGACGGGAGAGACCCAGTACTTC.

The gene calls are TRBV5-1 and TRBJ2-2, with D hard to call. The CDR3 is 12 residues long. Trimming cost V 2 bases and J 4 bases, with 3 bases left between them. Germline lookup yields CDR1 SGHRS and CDR2 YFSETQ. The CDR3 protein is CASSFLTGELFF. For the CDR3, the DNA is TGCGCCAGCAGCTTCCTCACCGGGGAGCTGTTTTTT.

This clone was recorded only once. The V gene is TRBV5-1, the J gene TRBJ1-3; no firm D call. CDR1 and CDR2 from the germline V gene are SGHRS and YFSETQ. The CDR3 has 15 amino acids. With 2 bases removed from V and 4 bases from J, the gap between germline ends came to 13 bases. The DNA of the CDR3 is TGCGCCAGCAGCTTATCGGGAACGGCCGGAAACACCATATATTTT. Translating gives CASSLSGTAGNTIYF.

J is TRBJ1-5 and V is TRBV20-1; D unclear. Trimming took 5 bases from V and 4 from J, leaving 6 bases between them. CDR3 length equals 11 residues. Germline values: CDR1 DFQATT, CDR2 SNEGSKA (reference sequence). CDR3 sequence (DNA): TGCAGTGCTTCGGTAAATCAGCCCCAGCATTTT. Encoded protein: CSASVNQPQHF.